Each of the 7 T cell receptor beta chains below was sequenced from the same sample in a study of blood T cells in healthy people across ages. A second PCR of 7 to 11 cycles used a sample-barcoded 5' primer and a J-beta primer mix. TCRdb ran MiXCR on the 5' RACE reads and lists one entry per CDR3 protein. The table shows around 1.5 million distinct CDR3 sequences, with 40% to 50% occurring only once. The source material was blood. These receptors all stem from a woman between 18 and 29 years old in good health.

The chain combines TRBV3-1 with TRBJ2-7; the match to TRBD2 covers 7 bases. This CDR3 comprises 14 residues. Germline CDR1 is LGHDT and CDR2 is YNNKEL (reference sequence). J was trimmed by 3 bases and V by 1 base; bases with no gene match: 3. CDR3 residues: CASSQGRGNYEQYF. The CDR3 DNA follows: TGTGCCAGCAGCCAAGGGCGGGGGAACTACGAGCAGTACTTC.

This chain joins TRBV20-1 and TRBJ1-2, with 9 bases identical to TRBD1. V was pared by 2 bases and J by 7 bases, with 8 bases of the junction left unmatched. Germline CDR1 is DFQATT and CDR2 is SNEGSKA (reference sequence). CDR3 length: 14 residues. This CDR3 reads CSARSQGQGGGYTF. The CDR3 DNA is TGCAGTGCTAGATCCCAGGGACAGGGAGGTGGCTACACCTTC.

The J gene is TRBJ2-4, the V gene TRBV20-1; 8 nucleotides line up with TRBD2. The CDR3 has 15 residues. Germline assignment: CDR1 DFQATT and CDR2 SNEGSKA (reference sequence). Unmatched junction bases numbered 13, after V lost 5 bases and J lost 7 bases. The CDR3 DNA sequence: TGCAGTGCTGCCCACCCCGGGACTAGAGAGAACATTCAGTACTTC. This gives the protein CSAAHPGTRENIQYF.

This clonotype was counted a few times. The V gene is TRBV9, the J gene TRBJ1-6; D may be TRBD1 (6 bases). The CDR3 covers 14 residues. CDR1 and CDR2 from the germline V gene are SGDLS and YYNGEE. Deletions cut 4 bases from V and 7 bases from J, with 12 bases between. CDR3 DNA sequence: TGTGCCAGCAGCCCGGACAGCCCAAATTCACCCCTCCACTTT. Protein product: CASSPDSPNSPLHF.

This clonotype has only a few counts. A read error may be the cause here, since a much bigger clone is one base away. The chain is built from TRBV7-9 and TRBJ2-7; D not resolved. Trimming cost V 1 base and J 4 bases, with 8 bases left between them. This CDR3 spans 13 amino acids. CDR1 is SEHNR, CDR2 FQNEAQ, per germline (reference sequence). Here the CDR3 reads CASSLEMGYEQYF. CDR3 bases: TGTGCCAGCAGCTTAGAAATGGGGTACGAGCAGTACTTC.

On this clonotype itself: A much larger clone lies a single base off, so this may be a read error. The V call is TRBV15, the J call TRBJ2-1; D possibly corresponds to TRBD2 (6 bases). The germline V gene has CDR1 LNHNV and CDR2 YYDKDF (reference sequence). Trimming cost V 1 base and J 7 bases, with 17 bases left between them. The CDR3 is made up of 16 amino acids. This CDR3 is CATSRGIATGVNEQFF. CDR3 DNA: TGTGCCACCAGCAGAGGAATCGCAACGGGGGTAAATGAGCAGTTCTTC.

This clonotype turned up a few times. The CDR3 nucleotides are TGTGCCAGCAGCCAAGTAGAGGGGATCGGGCAGTTCTTC. The encoded protein is CASSQVEGIGQFF. This sequence joins TRBV4-2 and TRBJ2-1; D could derive from TRBD1 or TRBD2 (5 bases each). Trimming pared 1 base from V and 12 bases from J, leaving 13 bases between. CDR1 LGHNA and CDR2 YNFKEQ come from the germline V gene. The CDR3 consists of 13 residues.